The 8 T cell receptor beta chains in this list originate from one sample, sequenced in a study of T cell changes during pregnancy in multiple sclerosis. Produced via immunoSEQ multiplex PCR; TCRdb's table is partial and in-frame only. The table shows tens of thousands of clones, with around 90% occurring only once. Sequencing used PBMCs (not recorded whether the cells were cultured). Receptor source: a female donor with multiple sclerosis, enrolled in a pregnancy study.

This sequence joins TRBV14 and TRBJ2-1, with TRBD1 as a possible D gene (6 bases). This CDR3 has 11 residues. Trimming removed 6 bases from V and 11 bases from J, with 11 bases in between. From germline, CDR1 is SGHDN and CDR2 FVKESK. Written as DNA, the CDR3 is TGTGCCAGCAGATGGACAGTGAAGCAGTTCTTC. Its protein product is CASRWTVKQFF.

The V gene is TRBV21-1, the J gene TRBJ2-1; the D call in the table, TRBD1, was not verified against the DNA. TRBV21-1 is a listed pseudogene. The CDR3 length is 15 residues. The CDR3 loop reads CASSTTGDSYNEQFF. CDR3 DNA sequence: TGTGCCAGCAGCACGACAGGGGATTCCTACAATGAGCAGTTCTTC.

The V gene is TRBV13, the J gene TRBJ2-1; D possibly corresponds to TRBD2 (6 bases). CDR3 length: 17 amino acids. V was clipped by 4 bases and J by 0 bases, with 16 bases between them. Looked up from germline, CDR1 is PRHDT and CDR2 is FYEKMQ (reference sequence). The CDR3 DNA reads TGTGCCAGCAGCTCTAATTGGGGGGAGAGCTCCTACAATGAGCAGTTCTTC. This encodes CASSSNWGESSYNEQFF.

In DNA, the CDR3 is TGTGCCAGCAGCCACAGCCTACAGAGCTCCTACAATGAGCAGTTCTTC. It specifies CASSHSLQSSYNEQFF. The rearrangement uses TRBV11-2 and TRBJ2-1; D is ambiguous. This CDR3 is built from 16 residues. V was shortened by 5 bases and J by 0 bases, with 14 bases between the two germline ends. CDR1 SGHAT and CDR2 FQNNGV come from the germline V gene. Using reference TRBV11-2 and TRBJ2-1 for the parts outside the CDR3, the full variable domain is EAGVAQSPRYKIIEKRQSVAFWCNPISGHATLYWYQQILGQGPKLLIQFQNNGVVDDSQLPKDRFSAERLKGVDSTLKIQPAKLEDSAVYLCASSHSLQSSYNEQFFGPGTRLTVL.

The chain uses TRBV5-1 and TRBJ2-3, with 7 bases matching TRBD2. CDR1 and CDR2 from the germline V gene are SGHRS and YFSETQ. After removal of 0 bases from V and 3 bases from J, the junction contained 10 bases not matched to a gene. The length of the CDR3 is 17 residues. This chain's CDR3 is CASSLEGPGGPTDTQYF. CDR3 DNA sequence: TGCGCCAGCAGCTTGGAAGGTCCGGGGGGTCCTACAGATACGCAGTATTTT. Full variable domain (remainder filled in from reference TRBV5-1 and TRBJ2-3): KAGVTQTPRYLIKTRGQQVTLSCSPISGHRSVSWYQQTPGQGLQFLFEYFSETQRNKGNFPGRFSGRQFSNSRSEMNVSTLELGDSALYLCASSLEGPGGPTDTQYFGPGTRLTVL.

CDR3 DNA: TGTGCCAGCAGTGAAGGGACAGCCTATAATTCACCCCTCCACTTT. Amino acids: CASSEGTAYNSPLHF. The chain combines TRBV6-1 with TRBJ1-6; perhaps TRBD1 as D (6 bases). Germline CDR1 is MNHNS and CDR2 is SASEGT. The ends were cut back, 1 base at V and 2 bases at J, with 6 bases in the middle. This CDR3 comprises 15 residues.

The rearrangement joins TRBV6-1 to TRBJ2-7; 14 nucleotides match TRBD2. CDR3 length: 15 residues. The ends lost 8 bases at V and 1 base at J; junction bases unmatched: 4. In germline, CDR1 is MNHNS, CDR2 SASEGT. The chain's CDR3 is CASLRLAGGSYEQYF. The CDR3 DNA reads TGTGCCAGCCTAAGACTAGCGGGGGGGTCCTACGAGCAGTACTTC.

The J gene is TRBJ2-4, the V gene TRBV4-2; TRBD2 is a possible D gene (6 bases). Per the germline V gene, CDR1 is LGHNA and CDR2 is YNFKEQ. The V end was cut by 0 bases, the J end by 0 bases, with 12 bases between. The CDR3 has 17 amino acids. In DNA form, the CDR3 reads TGTGCCAGCAGCCAAGATGGAGGGGATCTAGCCAAAAACATTCAGTACTTC. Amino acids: CASSQDGGDLAKNIQYF.